This TCR beta chain came from a study of cytomegalovirus exposure and HLA in healthy donors. Notes on the study in general: HLA allele associations emerged for 17,000 or so TCR beta sequences in a later analysis, at 0.05 false discovery rate. Certain sequence variants were highly shared and formed a cluster, and this cluster was likely a sequencing artifact. The authors listed some 150 TCR beta chains as cytomegalovirus-associated. Reports state that TCR beta sequences accurately predicted most subjects' HLA-A and HLA-B alleles.

V was clipped by 5 bases and J by 8 bases; unmatched bases: 5. There are 13 residues in the CDR3. Germline CDR1 reads SEHNR; CDR2 reads FQNEAQ (reference sequence). To note about this clone: Antigen specificity is unknown.

It was with 60 Vbeta and 13 Jbeta primers that the PCR ran. Sequencing was performed with immunoSEQ multiplex PCR; in TCRdb, only in-frame clones are kept and a portion is missing. The sample contains 100,000 to 150,000 clones, 60% to 80% of which appear only once. This chain links TRBV7-9 with TRBJ2-1; 8 bases align to TRBD1. The origin of this receptor is a woman aged 60-75 years in good health and CMV-seronegative. Sequencing was carried out using PBMCs. The CDR3: CASSPGQGYEQFF. The CDR3 DNA is TGTGCCAGCAGCCCCGGACAGGGCTATGAGCAGTTCTTC.